The source of this T cell receptor beta chain is a study of blood T cell repertoires in COVID-19. The wider study: Samples representing acute and convalescent COVID-19 were sourced from the United States, Italy and Spain. PBMCs, B-cell-depleted T cells, or T cells provided the cDNA or gDNA that made up the material.

In the authors' methods: Estimation of nucleated cell counts was performed using reference gene primer amplification. Clones were sequenced by immunoSEQ multiplex PCR, and TCRdb holds only the in-frame ones, with some missing. That table furnishes V, J and clone size, whereas the DNA furnished D and trimming. Altogether roughly 300,000 clones are present, about 87% being singletons, with the ten largest covering approximately 7.8%. CDR1 and CDR2 from the germline V gene are MDHEN and SYDVKM. The CDR3 loop spans 13 amino acids. Deletions cut 5 bases from V and 10 bases from J, with 14 bases between. The chain employs TRBV28 and TRBJ1-4, with D maybe TRBD1 (5 bases). The source material was peripheral blood. The receptor was derived from a woman between 45 and 65 years old who had recovered from COVID-19. CDR3 DNA: TGTGCCAGCAGTGCCCCCCAAGACAGAAAACTGTTTTTT. Its translation is CASSAPQDRKLFF. The full variable domain, its missing parts supplied by reference TRBV28 and TRBJ1-4, is DVKVTQSSRYLVKRTGEKVFLECVQDMDHENMFWYRQDPGLGLRLIYFSYDVKMKEKGDIPEGYSVSREKKERFSLILESASTNQTSMYLCASSAPQDRKLFFGSGTQLSVL.